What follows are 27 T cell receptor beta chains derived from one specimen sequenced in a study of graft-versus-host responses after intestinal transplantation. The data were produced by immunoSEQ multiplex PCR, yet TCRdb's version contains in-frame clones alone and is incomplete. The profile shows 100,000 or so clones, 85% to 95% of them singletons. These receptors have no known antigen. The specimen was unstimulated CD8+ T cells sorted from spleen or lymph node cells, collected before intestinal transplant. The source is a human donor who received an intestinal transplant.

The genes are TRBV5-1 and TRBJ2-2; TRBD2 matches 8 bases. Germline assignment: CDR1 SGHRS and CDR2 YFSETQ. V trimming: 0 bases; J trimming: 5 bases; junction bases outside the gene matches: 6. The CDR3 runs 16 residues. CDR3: CASSLASAGVTGELFF. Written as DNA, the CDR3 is TGCGCCAGCAGCTTGGCGTCAGCGGGGGTGACCGGGGAGCTGTTTTTT.

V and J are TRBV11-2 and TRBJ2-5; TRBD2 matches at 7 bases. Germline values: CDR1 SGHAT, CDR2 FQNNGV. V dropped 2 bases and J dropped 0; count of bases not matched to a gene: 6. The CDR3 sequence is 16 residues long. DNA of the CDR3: TGTGCCAGCAGCTTATGGGAGGGGACCCACCAAGAGACCCAGTACTTC. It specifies CASSLWEGTHQETQYF.

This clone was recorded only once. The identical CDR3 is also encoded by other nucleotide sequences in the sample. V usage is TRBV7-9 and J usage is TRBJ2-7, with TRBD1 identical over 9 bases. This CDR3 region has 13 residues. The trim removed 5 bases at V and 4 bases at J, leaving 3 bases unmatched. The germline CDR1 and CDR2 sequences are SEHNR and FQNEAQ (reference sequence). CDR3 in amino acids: CASSVGTGYEQYF. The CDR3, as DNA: TGTGCCAGCAGCGTCGGGACAGGGTACGAGCAGTACTTC.

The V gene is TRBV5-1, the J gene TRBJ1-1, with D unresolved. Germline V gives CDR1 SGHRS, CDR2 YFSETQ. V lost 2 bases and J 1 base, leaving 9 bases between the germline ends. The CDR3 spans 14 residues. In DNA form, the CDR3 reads TGCGCCAGCAGCTTAGCGGTGGGGAACACTGAAGCTTTCTTT. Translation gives CASSLAVGNTEAFF.

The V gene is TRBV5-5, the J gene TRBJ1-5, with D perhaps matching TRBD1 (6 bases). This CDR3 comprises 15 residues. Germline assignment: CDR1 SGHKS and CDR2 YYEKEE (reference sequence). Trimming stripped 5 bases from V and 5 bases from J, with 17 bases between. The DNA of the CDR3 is TGTGCCAGCAGTTCGGACAGCGTGGGGTATCAGCCCCAGCATTTT. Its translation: CASSSDSVGYQPQHF.

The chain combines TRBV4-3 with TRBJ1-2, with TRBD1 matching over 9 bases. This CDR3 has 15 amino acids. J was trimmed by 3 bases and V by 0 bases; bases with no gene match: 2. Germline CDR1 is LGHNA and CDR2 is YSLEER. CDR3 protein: CASSQDRDRDYGYTF. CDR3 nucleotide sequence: TGCGCCAGCAGCCAAGATCGGGACAGGGACTATGGCTACACCTTC.

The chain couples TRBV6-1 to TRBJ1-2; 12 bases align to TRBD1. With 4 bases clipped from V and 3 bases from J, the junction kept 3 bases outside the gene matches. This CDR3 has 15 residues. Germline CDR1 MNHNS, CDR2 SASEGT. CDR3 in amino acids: CASSGGTGGDYGYTF. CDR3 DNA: TGTGCCAGCAGTGGGGGGACAGGGGGCGACTATGGCTACACCTTC.

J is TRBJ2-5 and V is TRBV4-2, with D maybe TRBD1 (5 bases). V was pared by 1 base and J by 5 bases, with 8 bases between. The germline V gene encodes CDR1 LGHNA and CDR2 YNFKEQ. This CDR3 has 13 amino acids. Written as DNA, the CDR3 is TGTGCCAGCAGCCAAGTAAAGGGGGAGACCCAGTACTTC. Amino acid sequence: CASSQVKGETQYF.

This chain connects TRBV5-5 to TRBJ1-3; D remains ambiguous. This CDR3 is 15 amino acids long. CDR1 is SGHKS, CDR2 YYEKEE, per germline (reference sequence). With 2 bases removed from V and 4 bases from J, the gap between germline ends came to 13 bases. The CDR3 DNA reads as TGTGCCAGCAGCTTCAATAACGGTTGGGGAAACACCATATATTTT. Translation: CASSFNNGWGNTIYF.

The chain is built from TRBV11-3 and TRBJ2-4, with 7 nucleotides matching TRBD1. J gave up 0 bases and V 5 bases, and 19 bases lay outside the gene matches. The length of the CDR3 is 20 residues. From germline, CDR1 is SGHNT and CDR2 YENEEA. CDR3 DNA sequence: TGTGCCAGCAGCCCTGGGACAGCGGATTCTGTTCTCCTAGCCAAAAACATTCAGTACTTC. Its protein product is CASSPGTADSVLLAKNIQYF.

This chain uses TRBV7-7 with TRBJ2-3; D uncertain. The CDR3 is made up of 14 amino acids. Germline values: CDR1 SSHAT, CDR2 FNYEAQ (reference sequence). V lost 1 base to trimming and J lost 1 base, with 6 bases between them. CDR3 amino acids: CASSLERGTDTQYF. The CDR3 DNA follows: TGTGCCAGCAGCTTAGAACGGGGCACAGATACGCAGTATTTT. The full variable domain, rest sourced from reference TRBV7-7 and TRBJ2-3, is GAGVSQSPRYKVTKRGQDVTLRCDPISSHATLYWYQQALGQGPEFLTYFNYEAQPDKSGLPSDRFSAERPEGSISTLTIQRTEQRDSAMYRCASSLERGTDTQYFGPGTRLTVL.

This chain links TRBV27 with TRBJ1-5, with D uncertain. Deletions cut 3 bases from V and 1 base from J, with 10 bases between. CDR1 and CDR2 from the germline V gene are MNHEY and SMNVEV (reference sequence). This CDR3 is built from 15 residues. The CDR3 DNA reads TGTGCCAGCAGTTTCCGCAGTGTAAGCAATCAGCCCCAGCATTTT. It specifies CASSFRSVSNQPQHF.

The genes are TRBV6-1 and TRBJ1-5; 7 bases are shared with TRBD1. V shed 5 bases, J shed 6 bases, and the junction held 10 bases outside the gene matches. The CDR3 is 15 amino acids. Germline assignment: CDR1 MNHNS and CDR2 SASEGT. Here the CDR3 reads CASSKVQGLRQPQHF. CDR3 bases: TGTGCCAGCAGTAAAGTACAGGGGTTGCGTCAGCCCCAGCATTTT.

For the CDR3, the DNA is TGTGCCAGCAGCGGTAGCTTGGGTCCGAGGAACACCGGGGAGCTGTTTTTT. It translates to CASSGSLGPRNTGELFF. This chain links TRBV7-9 with TRBJ2-2; the D is unclear. V was trimmed by 5 bases and J by 1 base, leaving 17 bases between them. CDR1 is SEHNR, CDR2 FQNEAQ, per germline (reference sequence). CDR3 length: 17 amino acids.

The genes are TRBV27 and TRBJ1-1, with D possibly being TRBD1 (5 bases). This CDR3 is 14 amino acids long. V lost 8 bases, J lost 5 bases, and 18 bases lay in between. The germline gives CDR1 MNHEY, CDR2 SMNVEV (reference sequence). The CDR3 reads CASGSRGEWTEAFF. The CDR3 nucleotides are TGTGCCAGCGGATCACGGGGGGAATGGACTGAAGCTTTCTTT.

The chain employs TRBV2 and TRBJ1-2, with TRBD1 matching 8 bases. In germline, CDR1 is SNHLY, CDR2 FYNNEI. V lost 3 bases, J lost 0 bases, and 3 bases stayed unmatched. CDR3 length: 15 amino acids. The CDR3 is CASSDLGQANYGYTF. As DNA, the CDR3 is TGTGCCAGCAGTGACCTGGGACAGGCTAACTATGGCTACACCTTC.

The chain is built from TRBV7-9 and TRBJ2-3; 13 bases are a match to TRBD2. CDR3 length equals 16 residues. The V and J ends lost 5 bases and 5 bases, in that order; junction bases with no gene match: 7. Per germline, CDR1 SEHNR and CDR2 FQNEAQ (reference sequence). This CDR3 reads CASSSTSGGVKDTQYF. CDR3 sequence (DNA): TGTGCCAGCAGCAGTACTAGCGGGGGGGTAAAAGATACGCAGTATTTT.

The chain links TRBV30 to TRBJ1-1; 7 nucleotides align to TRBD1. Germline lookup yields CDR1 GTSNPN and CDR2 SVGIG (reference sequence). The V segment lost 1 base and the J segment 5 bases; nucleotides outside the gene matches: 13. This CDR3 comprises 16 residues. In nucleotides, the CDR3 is TGTGCCTGGAGTGGACAGGGCGTAGAAGGGTTGACTGAAGCTTTCTTT. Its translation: CAWSGQGVEGLTEAFF.

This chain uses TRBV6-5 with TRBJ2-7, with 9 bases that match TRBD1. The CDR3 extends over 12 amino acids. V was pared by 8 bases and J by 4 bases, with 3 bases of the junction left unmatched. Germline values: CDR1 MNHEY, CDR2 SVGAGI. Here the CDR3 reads CASAGTGYEQYF. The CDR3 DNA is TGTGCCAGCGCCGGGACAGGGTACGAGCAGTACTTC.

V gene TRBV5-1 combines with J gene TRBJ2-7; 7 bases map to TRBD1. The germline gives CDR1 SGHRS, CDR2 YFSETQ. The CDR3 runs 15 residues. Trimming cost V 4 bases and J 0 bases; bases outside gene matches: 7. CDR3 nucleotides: TGCGCCAGCAGCCAAACAGGGGAACCCTCCTACGAGCAGTACTTC. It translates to CASSQTGEPSYEQYF.

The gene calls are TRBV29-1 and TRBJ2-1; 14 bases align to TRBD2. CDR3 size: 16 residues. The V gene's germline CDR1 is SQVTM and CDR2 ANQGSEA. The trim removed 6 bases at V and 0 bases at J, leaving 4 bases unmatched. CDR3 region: CSVTGLAGGSYNEQFF. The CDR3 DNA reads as TGCAGCGTAACTGGACTAGCGGGGGGCTCCTACAATGAGCAGTTCTTC.

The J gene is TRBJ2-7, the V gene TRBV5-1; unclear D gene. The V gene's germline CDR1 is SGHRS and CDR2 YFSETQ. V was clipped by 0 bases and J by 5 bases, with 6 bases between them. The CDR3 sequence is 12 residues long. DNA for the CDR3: TGCGCCAGCAGCTTGGTGGGCGACGAGCAGTACTTC. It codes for CASSLVGDEQYF.

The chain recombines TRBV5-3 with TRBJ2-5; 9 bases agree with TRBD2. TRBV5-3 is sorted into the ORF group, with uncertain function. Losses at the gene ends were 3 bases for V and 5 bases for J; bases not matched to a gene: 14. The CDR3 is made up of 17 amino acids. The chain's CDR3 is CARSYLGGGGAGETQYF. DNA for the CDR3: TGTGCCAGAAGCTATTTAGGTGGCGGGGGGGCCGGTGAGACCCAGTACTTC.

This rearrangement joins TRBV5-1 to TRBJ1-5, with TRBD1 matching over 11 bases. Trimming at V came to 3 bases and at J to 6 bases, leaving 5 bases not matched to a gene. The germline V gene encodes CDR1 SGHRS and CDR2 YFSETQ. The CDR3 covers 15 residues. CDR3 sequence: CASSSGQGVGQPQHF. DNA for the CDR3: TGCGCCAGCAGCTCGGGACAGGGGGTCGGTCAGCCCCAGCATTTT.

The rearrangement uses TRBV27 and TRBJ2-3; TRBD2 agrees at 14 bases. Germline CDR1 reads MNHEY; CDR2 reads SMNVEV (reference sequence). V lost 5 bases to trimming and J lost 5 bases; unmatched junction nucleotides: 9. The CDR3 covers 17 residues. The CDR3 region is CASSTRLAGGPGDTQYF. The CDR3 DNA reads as TGTGCCAGCAGTACACGACTAGCGGGGGGGCCCGGAGATACGCAGTATTTT.

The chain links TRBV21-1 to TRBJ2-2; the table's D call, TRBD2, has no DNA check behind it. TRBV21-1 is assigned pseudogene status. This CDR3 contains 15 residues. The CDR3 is CASSKNGGPSGELFF. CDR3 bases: TGTGCCAGCAGCAAGAACGGGGGTCCTTCCGGGGAGCTGTTTTTT.

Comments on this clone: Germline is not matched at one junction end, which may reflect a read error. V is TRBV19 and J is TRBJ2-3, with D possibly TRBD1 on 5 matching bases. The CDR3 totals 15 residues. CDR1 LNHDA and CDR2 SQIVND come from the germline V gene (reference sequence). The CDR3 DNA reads TGTACCAGTAGTATGGAAGGGGCGCGTCCAGATACGCAGTATTTT. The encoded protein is CTSSMEGARPDTQYF.